The 30 T cell receptor beta chains reported below all come from one sample, sequenced in a study of shared clonotypes between healthy human individuals. Clones were sequenced by immunoSEQ multiplex PCR, and TCRdb holds only the in-frame ones, with some missing. This sample yields roughly 500,000 clones, of which 79% are seen a single time; over 10% belongs to the top ten. The specimen sequenced was PBMCs. Receptors were obtained from a woman aged 40 to 50 in good health. Some clones in this sample may be carry-over from other donors' samples.

The rearrangement links TRBV19 to TRBJ2-6, with D possibly being TRBD2 (6 bases). The CDR3 spans 17 residues. The germline gives CDR1 LNHDA, CDR2 SQIVND (reference sequence). Trimming removed 6 bases at V and 0 bases at J, with 15 bases between. CDR3 protein: CASSPSPGSSGANVLTF. CDR3 coding DNA: TGTGCCAGTAGCCCATCCCCCGGGAGCTCTGGGGCCAACGTCCTGACTTTC.

This rearrangement joins TRBV2 to TRBJ1-5, with D tentatively TRBD1 (6 bases). The CDR3 runs to 15 residues. Germline V gene lookup returns CDR1 SNHLY and CDR2 FYNNEI. The ends were cut back, 7 bases at V and 6 bases at J, with 19 bases in the middle. The CDR3 region is CASTRGSGEGQPQHF. In nucleotides, the CDR3 is TGTGCCAGCACCAGGGGATCCGGGGAGGGTCAGCCCCAGCATTTT.

The CDR3 region is CASSQQESNQPQHF. The DNA of the CDR3 is TGTGCCAGCAGTCAACAGGAGAGCAATCAGCCCCAGCATTTT. J is TRBJ1-5 and V is TRBV2; TRBD1 might be the D (5 bases). Per germline, CDR1 SNHLY and CDR2 FYNNEI. The CDR3 totals 14 residues. V was clipped by 5 bases and J by 1 base, with 9 bases between them. Full variable domain (rest looked up from reference TRBV2 and TRBJ1-5): EPEVTQTPSHQVTQMGQEVILRCVPISNHLYFYWYRQILGQKVEFLVSFYNNEISEKSEIFDDQFSVERPDGSNFTLKIRSTKLEDSAMYFCASSQQESNQPQHFGDGTRLSIL.

The J gene is TRBJ2-2, the V gene TRBV21-1. TRBV21-1 is designated a pseudogene. The CDR3 loop spans 13 amino acids. CDR3 DNA sequence: TGTGCCAGCAGCAAAGTGTGCACCGGGGAGCTGTTTTTT. Translation gives CASSKVCTGELFF.

The chain uses TRBV4-3 and TRBJ2-5, with 9 nucleotides matching TRBD1. Trimming cost V 0 bases and J 4 bases; bases outside gene matches: 12. This CDR3 is built from 18 residues. Germline loops: CDR1 LGHNA, CDR2 YSLEER. CDR3 bases: TGCGCCAGCAGCCAAGAAGTCCCCGGGACAGGGTTTGGAGAGACCCAGTACTTC. Encoded protein: CASSQEVPGTGFGETQYF.

J is TRBJ2-7 and V is TRBV5-1; 10 bases are a match to TRBD2. The CDR3 is 14 amino acids. Germline values: CDR1 SGHRS, CDR2 YFSETQ. The V and J ends lost 0 bases and 9 bases, in that order; junction bases with no gene match: 6. The CDR3 DNA follows: TGCGCCAGCAGCTTGGAGGCTAGCGGGAGTCGGCAGTACTTC. Its protein is CASSLEASGSRQYF. The whole variable domain, filled in from reference TRBV5-1 and TRBJ2-7, reads KAGVTQTPRYLIKTRGQQVTLSCSPISGHRSVSWYQQTPGQGLQFLFEYFSETQRNKGNFPGRFSGRQFSNSRSEMNVSTLELGDSALYLCASSLEASGSRQYFGPGTRLTVT.

The chain is built from TRBV30 and TRBJ2-1; D is possibly TRBD2 (6 bases). CDR1 is GTSNPN, CDR2 SVGIG, per germline (reference sequence). Trimming left V 2 bases short and J 6 bases short, with 14 bases between. CDR3 length equals 14 residues. The CDR3 region is CAWSLLAAGNEQFF. In nucleotides, the CDR3 is TGTGCCTGGAGTTTGTTAGCGGCTGGCAATGAGCAGTTCTTC.

This clone was observed a few times. The gene calls are TRBV10-1 and TRBJ2-5, with D unclear. The assigned J gene may be wrong: the sequence end matches TRBJ2-7 better. The CDR3 runs to 13 residues. Germline V lookup: CDR1 WNHNN, CDR2 SYGVQD (reference sequence). CDR3 loop: CASSPGFSYEQYF. DNA for the CDR3: TGCGCCAGCAGCCCTGGATTCTCCTACGAGCAGTACTTC.

The V call is TRBV5-1, the J call TRBJ1-3; D unclear. The ends were cut back, 0 bases at V and 1 base at J, with 14 bases in the middle. There are 17 residues in the CDR3. The V gene's germline CDR1 is SGHRS and CDR2 YFSETQ. CDR3 protein: CASSLGPGIESGNTIYF. The CDR3 nucleotides are TGCGCCAGCAGCTTGGGGCCAGGCATCGAGTCTGGAAACACCATATATTTT. The full variable domain, completed using reference TRBV5-1 and TRBJ1-3, is KAGVTQTPRYLIKTRGQQVTLSCSPISGHRSVSWYQQTPGQGLQFLFEYFSETQRNKGNFPGRFSGRQFSNSRSEMNVSTLELGDSALYLCASSLGPGIESGNTIYFGEGSWLTVV.

V and J are TRBV28 and TRBJ1-2, with 9 bases aligning to TRBD1. Trimming took 4 bases from V and 7 from J; bases not matched to a gene: 16. CDR3 length: 17 residues. CDR1 is MDHEN, CDR2 SYDVKM, per germline. The CDR3 nucleotides read TGTGCCAGCAGTTCCCCGGGACAGGGTATTGTCTTGGTTGGCTACACCTTC. This gives the protein CASSSPGQGIVLVGYTF.

This chain links TRBV11-2 with TRBJ1-3; D remains unclear. Germline CDR1 and CDR2: SGHAT and FQNNGV. The CDR3 is made up of 14 amino acids. Trimming cost V 4 bases and J 0 bases, with 7 bases left between them. CDR3 residues: CASSWTGSGNTIYF. In nucleotides, the CDR3 is TGTGCCAGCAGCTGGACGGGCTCTGGAAACACCATATATTTT.

The chain carries TRBV11-3 and TRBJ2-1, with 12 nucleotides matching TRBD2. The V gene end was trimmed by 1 base and the J gene end by 0 bases; junction bases not matched to a gene: 4. CDR1 SGHNT and CDR2 YENEEA come from the germline V gene. This CDR3 has 18 residues. CDR3 sequence (DNA): TGTGCCAGCAGCTTAGGCGGACTAGCGGGAAGCTCCTACAATGAGCAGTTCTTC. Protein sequence: CASSLGGLAGSSYNEQFF.

This sequence joins TRBV7-2 and TRBJ2-1; 8 positions match TRBD2. J gave up 2 bases and V 3 bases, and 3 bases lay outside the gene matches. CDR1 is SGHTA, CDR2 FQGNSA, per germline. The CDR3 totals 15 residues. The CDR3 reads CASSFSGNAYNEQFF. CDR3 nucleotide sequence: TGTGCCAGCAGCTTTAGCGGGAACGCCTACAATGAGCAGTTCTTC.

A single count supports this clone. The V and J genes are TRBV11-1 and TRBJ2-1; 10 nucleotides match TRBD1. Germline V gives CDR1 SGHAT, CDR2 FQDESV (reference sequence). The ends lost 5 bases at V and 2 bases at J; junction bases unmatched: 3. The CDR3 spans 15 residues. The CDR3 DNA sequence: TGTGCCAGCAGCAGGGACAGGGGCACCTACAATGAGCAGTTCTTC. This gives the protein CASSRDRGTYNEQFF.

At least ten counts were recorded for this clone. The rearrangement uses TRBV11-3 and TRBJ2-1, with 7 bases aligning to TRBD2. The J segment lost 3 bases and the V segment lost 5 bases, leaving 7 bases of the junction unmatched. Germline V gene sequence: CDR1 SGHNT, CDR2 YENEEA. The CDR3 contains 15 residues. CDR3 in amino acids: CASSPTSWSYNEQFF. The CDR3 DNA reads TGTGCCAGCAGCCCGACTAGCTGGAGCTACAATGAGCAGTTCTTC.

The chain employs TRBV7-8 and TRBJ1-2; D unresolved. The CDR3 spans 16 residues. Trimming shortened V by 1 base and J by 4 bases, and 16 bases separated the two germline ends. Germline CDR1 reads SGHVS; CDR2 reads FQNEAQ. The DNA of the CDR3 is TGTGCCAGCAGCTTAGTCGGGCAGCTGCCATCCTATGGCTACACCTTC. Translated, it gives CASSLVGQLPSYGYTF.

The chain recombines TRBV30 with TRBJ1-1, with D unresolved. Trimming removed 1 base at V and 2 bases at J, with 17 bases between. The CDR3 has 16 residues. The germline V gene has CDR1 GTSNPN and CDR2 SVGIG (reference sequence). For the CDR3, the DNA is TGTGCCTGGAGTGATAACCCCTATACAGCAAACACTGAAGCTTTCTTT. It is translated as CAWSDNPYTANTEAFF.

The V and J genes are TRBV19 and TRBJ2-4, with 7 bases identical to TRBD2. Germline CDR1 is LNHDA and CDR2 is SQIVND (reference sequence). Germline trimming cut 3 bases from V and 8 bases from J; bases unmatched to any gene: 10. The CDR3 sequence is 15 residues long. The CDR3 DNA reads as TGTGCCAGTAGTATGGGACTCGCGGGAGTACACATTCAGTACTTC. Translating gives CASSMGLAGVHIQYF.

This clone was seen ten or more times. Written as DNA, the CDR3 is TGTGCCAGCAGCTTAACCCACCGGTCCTACAATGAGCAGTTCTTC. Translation gives CASSLTHRSYNEQFF. The J gene is TRBJ2-1, the V gene TRBV7-3, with unresolved D. The CDR3 has 15 amino acids. The V gene lost 0 bases and the J gene lost 1 base, with 7 bases spanning the gap. Germline CDR1 and CDR2: SGHTA and FQGTGA.

The chain links TRBV10-3 to TRBJ2-1; D possibly uses TRBD1 or TRBD2 (6 bases each). V lost 3 bases, J lost 2 bases, and 17 bases lay in between. Germline V gives CDR1 ENHRY, CDR2 SYGVKD. This CDR3 contains 17 residues. As DNA, the CDR3 is TGTGCCATCAGTGATCCGGGCGGGACACGAGCCTACAATGAGCAGTTCTTC. Translation: CAISDPGGTRAYNEQFF.

The chain recombines TRBV6-1 with TRBJ1-1, with unresolved D. Deletions cut 3 bases from V and 0 bases from J, with 11 bases between. Germline V CDR1 and CDR2: MNHNS, SASEGT. This CDR3 spans 15 amino acids. The CDR3 loop reads CASSEVGLMNTEAFF. Here the CDR3 DNA reads TGTGCCAGCAGTGAGGTGGGTCTGATGAACACTGAAGCTTTCTTT.

The rearrangement joins TRBV29-1 to TRBJ1-4, with D unclear. There are 13 residues in the CDR3. Germline lookup yields CDR1 SQVTM and CDR2 ANQGSEA. Trimming stripped 4 bases from V and 8 bases from J, with 14 bases between. The chain's CDR3 is CSVGTSVDEKLFF. CDR3 coding DNA: TGCAGCGTTGGGACCTCAGTCGACGAAAAACTGTTTTTT.

V usage is TRBV4-2 and J usage is TRBJ2-4; 8 nucleotides agree with TRBD2. Germline V CDR1 and CDR2: LGHNA, YNFKEQ. This CDR3 has 16 amino acids. V shed 1 base, J shed 7 bases, and the junction held 9 bases outside the gene matches. The CDR3 sequence: CASSQGGSGSRNIQYF. Written as DNA, the CDR3 is TGTGCCAGCAGCCAAGGGGGAAGCGGGAGCAGGAACATTCAGTACTTC.

The chain combines TRBV27 with TRBJ2-1; TRBD2 aligns across 8 bases. This CDR3 is built from 15 residues. Per the germline V gene, CDR1 is MNHEY and CDR2 is SMNVEV (reference sequence). Unmatched junction bases numbered 8, after V lost 7 bases and J lost 3 bases. CDR3 DNA sequence: TGTGCCAGCACCCGGGGACTAGGACTCTACAATGAGCAGTTCTTC. It yields the protein CASTRGLGLYNEQFF.

CDR3 in amino acids: CAIRGPQTSGYTYEQYF. The DNA for the CDR3 is TGTGCCATCAGGGGACCACAGACTAGCGGGTATACCTACGAGCAGTACTTC. The V and J genes are TRBV10-3 and TRBJ2-7; 10 bases fit TRBD2. J was trimmed by 2 bases and V by 6 bases; bases with no gene match: 13. The CDR3 is made up of 17 amino acids. Germline CDR1 and CDR2: ENHRY and SYGVKD.

This chain links TRBV28 with TRBJ1-4; D might be TRBD1 (5 bases). CDR3 size: 14 residues. Between the trimmed V and J ends, which lost 5 bases and 4 bases, there was a span of 11 bases. The germline V gene has CDR1 MDHEN and CDR2 SYDVKM. Here the CDR3 DNA reads TGTGCCAGCAGTCGATACCAGGGTAATGAAAAACTGTTTTTT. As protein: CASSRYQGNEKLFF.

The genes are TRBV11-2 and TRBJ2-1, with 14 nucleotides matching TRBD2. CDR1 SGHAT and CDR2 FQNNGV come from the germline V gene. With V trimmed by 5 bases and J by 6 bases, 6 bases remained unmatched. The CDR3 totals 16 residues. CDR3 nucleotides: TGTGCCAGCAGCACCCCGGGACTAGCGGGAGTCAATGAGCAGTTCTTC. It is translated as CASSTPGLAGVNEQFF.

This clone has at least ten counts. The V call is TRBV5-1, the J call TRBJ2-2; possible D gene TRBD1, 6 bases. V shed 4 bases and J shed 4 bases, with 14 bases lying between them. Germline-derived CDR1 and CDR2 are SGHRS and YFSETQ. This CDR3 has 15 amino acids. The CDR3 sequence is CASSPQDSSTGELFF. The CDR3 region has the DNA TGCGCCAGCAGCCCCCAGGACAGTTCCACCGGGGAGCTGTTTTTT.

This chain links TRBV30 with TRBJ2-7, with 8 bases lining up with TRBD1. The J segment lost 3 bases and the V segment lost 2 bases, leaving 9 bases of the junction unmatched. This CDR3 is 15 amino acids long. The germline V gene has CDR1 GTSNPN and CDR2 SVGIG (reference sequence). The CDR3 here is CAWSPDRGTSYEQYF. Written as DNA, the CDR3 is TGTGCCTGGAGTCCAGACAGGGGTACTAGCTACGAGCAGTACTTC.

This chain uses TRBV19 with TRBJ2-3; 15 positions match TRBD2. Germline V gene lookup returns CDR1 LNHDA and CDR2 SQIVND (reference sequence). With V trimmed by 7 bases and J by 5 bases, 10 bases remained unmatched. The CDR3 has 17 residues. This CDR3 reads CASTLGGGLAGGDTQYF. CDR3 DNA sequence: TGTGCCAGTACCCTCGGGGGGGGACTAGCGGGAGGAGATACGCAGTATTTT.